These 5 T cell receptor beta chains were all obtained from the same sample, sequenced in a study of control samples from healthy donors and cancer patients. The method was immunoSEQ multiplex PCR; TCRdb's version includes in-frame clones alone and lacks a portion of them. The table records 120,000 or so clones, 87% of them present only once. Input material: blood. The receptor set was obtained from a man aged 60 to 69 in good health.

The chain joins TRBV3-1 (or the pseudogene TRBV3-2) to TRBJ2-5, with TRBD1 matching 8 bases. CDR3 length: 16 amino acids. Per germline, CDR1 LGHDT and CDR2 YNNKEL (reference sequence). V lost 0 bases, J lost 2 bases, and 5 bases stayed unmatched. This CDR3 is CASSQDFWTGQETQYF. The CDR3, as DNA: TGTGCCAGCAGCCAAGACTTTTGGACAGGGCAAGAGACCCAGTACTTC.

The genes are TRBV9 and TRBJ1-2, with TRBD1 matching over 7 bases. CDR1 and CDR2 from the germline V gene are SGDLS and YYNGEE. The trim removed 9 bases at V and 6 bases at J, leaving 8 bases unmatched. This CDR3 is 12 amino acids long. As DNA, the CDR3 is TGTGCCAACCTAGACAGGGCGGATGGCTACACCTTC. This translates into CANLDRADGYTF.

The chain employs TRBV11-3 and TRBJ2-3; the match to TRBD2 covers 8 bases. This CDR3 contains 14 residues. V was pared by 2 bases and J by 6 bases, with 4 bases of the junction left unmatched. Germline V gene lookup returns CDR1 SGHNT and CDR2 YENEEA. The CDR3 region has the DNA TGTGCCAGCAGCTTACTAGCGGGTAGCGATACGCAGTATTTT. As protein: CASSLLAGSDTQYF.

The chain couples TRBV2 to TRBJ2-2; 11 nucleotides line up with TRBD1. Germline assignment: CDR1 SNHLY and CDR2 FYNNEI. CDR3 length equals 14 residues. With V trimmed by 9 bases and J by 1 base, 1 base remained unmatched. CDR3 sequence (DNA): TGTGCCAGGGGGACAGGGGGGAACACCGGGGAGCTGTTTTTT. It specifies CARGTGGNTGELFF.

The V gene is TRBV7-9, the J gene TRBJ2-3; the D is unclear. Germline CDR1 is SEHNR and CDR2 is FQNEAQ (reference sequence). V shed 5 bases and J shed 2 bases, with 2 bases lying between them. The CDR3 covers 11 residues. CDR3 sequence (DNA): TGTGCCAGCAGCCCCACAGATACGCAGTATTTT. Protein product: CASSPTDTQYF.